The T cell receptor beta chain under discussion was sequenced for a study of blood T cell repertoires in COVID-19. For the study at large: Both acute and convalescent COVID-19 samples were obtained from the United States, Italy and Spain. T cells, B-cell-depleted T cells, or PBMCs provided the cDNA or gDNA that served as material.

CDR1 SGHNT and CDR2 YENEEA come from the germline V gene. The CDR3 is 14 amino acids. Between the trimmed V and J ends, which lost 0 bases and 7 bases, there was a span of 10 bases. The protocol was immunoSEQ multiplex PCR, while the TCRdb copy is restricted to in-frame clones and leaves out a portion. Of fewer than 250,000 clones listed, around four fifths are singletons. The sequence was collected from a woman aged 55-70 years with active or convalescent COVID-19. Source material: peripheral blood. This chain uses TRBV11-3 with TRBJ2-1, with D tentatively TRBD1 (6 bases). CDR3 protein: CASSLEGAFNEQFF. In DNA, the CDR3 is TGTGCCAGCAGCTTAGAGGGGGCTTTTAATGAGCAGTTCTTC.